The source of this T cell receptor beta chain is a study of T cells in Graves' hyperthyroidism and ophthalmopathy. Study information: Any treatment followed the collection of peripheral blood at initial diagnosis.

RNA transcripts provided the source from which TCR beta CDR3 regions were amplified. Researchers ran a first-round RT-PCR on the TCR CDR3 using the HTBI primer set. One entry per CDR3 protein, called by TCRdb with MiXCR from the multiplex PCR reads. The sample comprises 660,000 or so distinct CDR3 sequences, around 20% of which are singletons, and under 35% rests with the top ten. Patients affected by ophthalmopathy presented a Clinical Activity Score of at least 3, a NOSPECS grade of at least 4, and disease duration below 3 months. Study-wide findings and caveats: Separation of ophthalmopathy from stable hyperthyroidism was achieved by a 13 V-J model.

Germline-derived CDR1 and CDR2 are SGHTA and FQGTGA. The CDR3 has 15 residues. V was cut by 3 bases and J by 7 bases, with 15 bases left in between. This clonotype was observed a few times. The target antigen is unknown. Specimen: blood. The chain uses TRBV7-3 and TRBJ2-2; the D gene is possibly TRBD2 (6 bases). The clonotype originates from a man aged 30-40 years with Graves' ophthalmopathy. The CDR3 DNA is TGTGCCAGCAGCTTTACAGGAGGGATGGGCGGGGAGCTGTTTTTT. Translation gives CASSFTGGMGGELFF.